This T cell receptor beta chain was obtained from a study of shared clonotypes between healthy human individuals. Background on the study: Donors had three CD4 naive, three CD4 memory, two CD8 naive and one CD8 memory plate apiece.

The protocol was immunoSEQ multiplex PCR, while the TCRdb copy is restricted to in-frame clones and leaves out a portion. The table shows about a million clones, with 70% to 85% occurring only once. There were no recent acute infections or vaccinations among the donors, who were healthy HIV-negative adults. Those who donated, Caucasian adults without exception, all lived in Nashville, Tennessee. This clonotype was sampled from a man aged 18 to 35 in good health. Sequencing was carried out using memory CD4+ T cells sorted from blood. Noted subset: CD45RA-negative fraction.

CDR3 coding DNA: TGTGCCAGCAGTTCTCAGGGCTTCAATCAGCCCCAGCATTTT. Protein sequence: CASSSQGFNQPQHF. The chain recombines TRBV6-5 with TRBJ1-5; possibly TRBD1 for D (5 bases). With 4 bases removed from V and 3 bases from J, the gap between germline ends came to 10 bases. Germline V lookup: CDR1 MNHEY, CDR2 SVGAGI. This CDR3 contains 14 residues.